A single sample gave rise to the 22 T cell receptor beta chains below, sequenced in a study of shared clonotypes between healthy human individuals. Sequencing used immunoSEQ multiplex PCR; TCRdb keeps in-frame clones, though not all of them. The table has 2,500,000 or so clones, more than 80% seen once. The sequenced sample consisted of naive CD4+ T cells sorted from blood. Subset in this sample: CD45RA+ positively selected. Source of these receptors: a man aged 18-30 years in good health.

V usage is TRBV7-2 and J usage is TRBJ1-4, with D hard to call. CDR1 is SGHTA, CDR2 FQGNSA, per germline. The CDR3 is 15 amino acids. V was trimmed by 0 bases and J by 1 base, leaving 6 bases between them. In DNA form, the CDR3 reads TGTGCCAGCAGCTTAGCCGGCAGAACTAATGAAAAACTGTTTTTT. It translates to CASSLAGRTNEKLFF.

The rearrangement uses TRBV9 and TRBJ1-1; 11 positions match TRBD1. CDR3 length: 16 amino acids. J gave up 5 bases and V 4 bases, and 10 bases lay outside the gene matches. CDR1 is SGDLS, CDR2 YYNGEE, per germline. CDR3 in amino acids: CASSSVFGTGGTEAFF. The CDR3, as DNA: TGTGCCAGCAGCTCGGTGTTCGGGACAGGGGGTACTGAAGCTTTCTTT.

The V and J genes are TRBV5-1 and TRBJ1-2, with D unclear. Germline loops: CDR1 SGHRS, CDR2 YFSETQ. The CDR3 contains 12 residues. V dropped 0 bases and J dropped 4 bases, with 4 bases sitting between them. The CDR3 coding sequence is TGCGCCAGCAGCTTGGAGACCTATGGCTACACCTTC. It translates to CASSLETYGYTF.

The V gene is TRBV15, the J gene TRBJ1-1; D is uncertain. The CDR3 contains 12 residues. Germline CDR1 and CDR2: LNHNV and YYDKDF (reference sequence). With 1 base removed from V and 4 bases from J, the gap between germline ends came to 4 bases. The CDR3 DNA follows: TGTGCCACCAGCAGAGGTAGCACTGAAGCTTTCTTT. Translating it yields CATSRGSTEAFF.

The chain employs TRBV7-9 and TRBJ2-2, with 7 bases lining up with TRBD1. The CDR3 loop spans 17 amino acids. The germline V gene encodes CDR1 SEHNR and CDR2 FQNEAQ (reference sequence). V lost 0 bases, J lost 6 bases, and 10 bases stayed unmatched. DNA of the CDR3: TGTGCCAGCAGCTTAGCGAGGAGAGGGGGCTACGCCGGGGAGCTGTTTTTT. Protein: CASSLARRGGYAGELFF. Combining the CDR3 with reference TRBV7-9 and TRBJ2-2 gives the whole variable domain DTGVSQNPRHKITKRGQNVTFRCDPISEHNRLYWYRQTLGQGPEFLTYFQNEAQLEKSRLLSDRFSAERPKGSFSTLEIQRTEQGDSAMYLCASSLARRGGYAGELFFGEGSRLTVL.

This rearrangement joins TRBV19 to TRBJ1-2, with a possible D match to TRBD1 (6 bases). V shed 4 bases and J shed 7 bases, with 16 bases lying between them. This CDR3 region has 14 residues. Germline V CDR1 and CDR2: LNHDA, SQIVND (reference sequence). This CDR3 is CASSNRDTDRGYTF. The CDR3 nucleotides are TGTGCCAGTAGTAACCGGGACACCGACCGTGGCTACACCTTC.

The rearrangement uses TRBV30 and TRBJ1-2; a possible D gene is TRBD1 (5 bases). This CDR3 has 17 residues. V was cut by 2 bases and J by 4 bases, with 23 bases left in between. Germline values: CDR1 GTSNPN, CDR2 SVGIG (reference sequence). CDR3 amino acids: CAWSLTGTTATSYGYTF. CDR3 in DNA: TGTGCCTGGAGTTTAACCGGAACGACAGCGACTAGCTATGGCTACACCTTC. The full variable domain, its missing parts supplied by reference TRBV30 and TRBJ1-2, is SQTIHQWPATLVQPVGSPLSLECTVEGTSNPNLYWYRQAAGRGLQLLFYSVGIGQISSEVPQNLSASRPQDRQFILSSKKLLLSDSGFYLCAWSLTGTTATSYGYTFGSGTRLTVV.

This sequence joins TRBV28 and TRBJ1-1; no firm D call. The V and J ends lost 10 bases and 4 bases respectively, with 10 bases between them. Germline CDR1 reads MDHEN; CDR2 reads SYDVKM. This CDR3 spans 11 amino acids. The CDR3 nucleotides are TGTGCCACACGGCCCCTCACTGAAGCTTTCTTT. It encodes CATRPLTEAFF.

V usage is TRBV2 and J usage is TRBJ1-2, with 7 bases aligning to TRBD1. J was trimmed by 7 bases and V by 5 bases; bases with no gene match: 4. CDR1 and CDR2 (germline): SNHLY, FYNNEI. The CDR3 is 12 residues long. The CDR3 sequence is CASSLQGIGYTF. In DNA, the CDR3 is TGTGCCAGCAGTTTACAGGGGATTGGCTACACCTTC.

V gene TRBV15 combines with J gene TRBJ2-1, with D hard to call. The germline V and J ends were trimmed by 1 base and 1 base, with 5 bases remaining between them. Germline CDR1 and CDR2: LNHNV and YYDKDF (reference sequence). This CDR3 has 14 residues. Written as DNA, the CDR3 is TGTGCCACCAGCAGAGCGGATTCCTACAATGAGCAGTTCTTC. Protein product: CATSRADSYNEQFF.

The CDR3 DNA sequence: TGTGCCAGCAATGGGGCAGAAAACTATGGCTACACCTTC. This gives the protein CASNGAENYGYTF. The chain recombines TRBV19 with TRBJ1-2, with TRBD1 as a possible D gene (5 bases). Germline V gene sequence: CDR1 LNHDA, CDR2 SQIVND (reference sequence). The CDR3 sequence is 13 residues long. The V and J ends lost 9 bases and 2 bases respectively, with 13 bases between them. Complete variable domain (other parts from reference TRBV19 and TRBJ1-2): DGGITQSPKYLFRKEGQNVTLSCEQNLNHDAMYWYRQDPGQGLRLIYYSQIVNDFQKGDIAEGYSVSREKKESFPLTVTSAQKNPTAFYLCASNGAENYGYTFGSGTRLTVV.

This chain's CDR3 is CAISSTRGNSPLHF. The CDR3 nucleotides are TGTGCCATCAGTTCGACAAGAGGGAATTCACCCCTCCACTTT. The rearrangement joins TRBV10-3 to TRBJ1-6; D not certain. CDR1 is ENHRY, CDR2 SYGVKD, per germline. The CDR3 covers 14 residues. V was cut by 5 bases and J by 7 bases, with 12 bases left in between.

This chain connects TRBV11-2 to TRBJ2-1; D possibly corresponds to TRBD2 (7 bases). Trimming took 5 bases from V and 5 from J, leaving 19 bases between them. Germline V gene sequence: CDR1 SGHAT, CDR2 FQNNGV. This CDR3 contains 16 residues. Here the CDR3 DNA reads TGTGCCAGCAGCCCCCTTGGGGGGGCCGCTCACAATGAGCAGTTCTTC. Its translation is CASSPLGGAAHNEQFF.

The rearrangement links TRBV4-1 to TRBJ1-5; 7 bases agree with TRBD1. V shed 2 bases, J shed 3 bases, and the junction held 7 bases outside the gene matches. The CDR3 runs 16 residues. Per the germline V gene, CDR1 is MGHRA and CDR2 is YSYEKL. The CDR3 DNA sequence: TGCGCCAGCAGCCAACCGGGACAGAGACACAATCAGCCCCAGCATTTT. Protein: CASSQPGQRHNQPQHF.

This chain joins TRBV5-1 and TRBJ2-7; 10 bases align to TRBD1. Germline CDR1 reads SGHRS; CDR2 reads YFSETQ. Unmatched junction bases numbered 4, after V lost 4 bases and J lost 3 bases. This CDR3 has 14 residues. The CDR3, as DNA: TGCGCCAGCAGCAGACGGACAGGGGGCTACGAGCAGTACTTC. As protein: CASSRRTGGYEQYF.

The CDR3 DNA is TGTGCCAGCAGGAGGACAGGGCCTAACTATGGCTACACCTTC. Translating it yields CASRRTGPNYGYTF. The V gene is TRBV6-5, the J gene TRBJ1-2; 8 nucleotides line up with TRBD1. The J segment lost 0 bases and the V segment lost 6 bases, leaving 3 bases of the junction unmatched. This CDR3 spans 14 amino acids. CDR1 is MNHEY, CDR2 SVGAGI, per germline.

The V call is TRBV28, the J call TRBJ1-2; weak D call: TRBD1 (6 bases). CDR3 length equals 18 residues. From germline, CDR1 is MDHEN and CDR2 SYDVKM. Between the trimmed V and J ends, which lost 6 bases and 4 bases, there was a span of 27 bases. DNA of the CDR3: TGTGCCAGCAGGCAGCCCCCGTTTAGGGGGGGCCAGATCTATGGCTACACCTTC. It yields the protein CASRQPPFRGGQIYGYTF.

This sequence joins TRBV6-6 and TRBJ2-2, with 8 bases matching TRBD1. Germline V lookup: CDR1 MNHNY, CDR2 SVGAGI (reference sequence). The CDR3 sequence is 16 residues long. V trimming: 7 bases; J trimming: 5 bases; junction bases outside the gene matches: 12. This chain's CDR3 is CASNSGGAQLTGELFF. The CDR3 DNA sequence: TGTGCCAGCAATTCAGGGGGCGCTCAACTTACCGGGGAGCTGTTTTTT.

The chain has TRBV18 and TRBJ1-1; D gene uncertain. This CDR3 is built from 14 residues. Germline CDR1 reads KGHSH; CDR2 reads LQKENI. The V and J ends lost 2 bases and 8 bases respectively, with 15 bases between them. The CDR3 DNA sequence: TGTGCCAGCTCACCAGTTAACGCGCGGATCGAAGCTTTCTTT. The encoded protein is CASSPVNARIEAFF.

This chain uses TRBV18 with TRBJ2-1, with a possible D match to TRBD1 (5 bases). Germline assignment: CDR1 KGHSH and CDR2 LQKENI. V gave up 0 bases and J gave up 0 bases, with 12 bases separating them. The CDR3 loop spans 17 amino acids. CDR3 DNA sequence: TGTGCCAGCTCACCACCTAACAGGCCGAGCTCCTACAATGAGCAGTTCTTC. Its protein is CASSPPNRPSSYNEQFF.

The J gene is TRBJ1-5, the V gene TRBV7-2; D gene unclear. This CDR3 spans 13 amino acids. CDR1 and CDR2 from the germline V gene are SGHTA and FQGNSA. V lost 5 bases to trimming and J lost 5 bases, with 10 bases between them. The CDR3 here is CASSPRWDQPQHF. Here the CDR3 DNA reads TGTGCCAGCAGCCCAAGGTGGGATCAGCCCCAGCATTTT.

The V and J genes are TRBV28 and TRBJ2-1; D possibly corresponds to TRBD2 (6 bases). Germline V CDR1 and CDR2: MDHEN, SYDVKM. The V gene lost 7 bases and the J gene lost 7 bases, with 20 bases spanning the gap. There are 15 residues in the CDR3. The CDR3 spells CASTPASAGSNEQFF. CDR3 nucleotides: TGTGCCAGCACCCCGGCTAGCGCCGGATCAAATGAGCAGTTCTTC.